This T cell receptor beta chain emerged from a study of a mutant IDH1 vaccine in newly diagnosed glioma (dated by TCRdb to the early 2020s). Some background on the complete study: Vaccination started 4-6 weeks after radiotherapy alone, or was given together with temozolomide cycles in the groups whose treatment included chemotherapy. Of the 25 to 40 patients who were treated, approximately 60% were male and around 38% were female, and the mean age was about 40 years. Prior to enrollment, patients had been given standard therapy consisting of radiotherapy alone, temozolomide alone, or radiochemotherapy with temozolomide, with the combination given to most patients. Visit V12 was the week-35 safety follow-up and visit V13 was the week-47 end of study. Peripheral blood was collected at six visits: V03 (baseline), V05, V07, V10, V12 and V13. Longitudinal TCRB deep sequencing was done for 25 to 30 treated patients, wherever samples were available for exploratory analyses.

The meaning of the sample's time point label: week 35, safety follow-up. Every vaccine dose consisted of 300 ug of a 20-mer mutant IDH1 peptide in Montanide, administered subcutaneously together with topical imiquimod. Patients received eight vaccinations in weeks 1, 3, 5, 7, 11, 15, 19 and 23, corresponding to visits V03 through V10. Newly diagnosed WHO grade 3 or 4 IDH1-mutant astrocytomas showing loss of nuclear ATRX were present in the donors. The samples were drawn from NOA16, a multicentre, single-arm, open-label phase I trial in Germany that tested a mutant IDH1 peptide vaccine in humans for the first time. Genomic DNA for TCRB sequencing was isolated from EDTA blood with the DNeasy Blood and Tissue Kit. About this clone: The antigen it recognizes is unknown. No qualities accompany the bases; no much larger clone lies one base away.

Here is what the overall study found, with its caveats: Vaccine-induced immune responses across multiple MHC alleles were detected in 93.3% of patients. It was noted by the authors that analyses of patient blood samples could not be reproduced owing to sample limitations. PBMC samples for TCRB deep sequencing were selected based on availability. Pseudoprogression appeared unrelated to alterations in the top peripheral T cell clonotypes detected by TCRB sequencing.

Receptors were amplified or captured by the immunoSEQ multiplex PCR assay. Following the manufacturer's protocol, the hsTCRB Kit was used to amplify rearranged TCR beta chain sequences. Sequencing of TCRB libraries was carried out on an Illumina MiSeq. In the source study's methods: The proprietary platform of the kit vendor was used for demultiplexing, trimming and gene mapping. This immuneACCESS table, as held by TCRdb, lists in-frame sequences with V and J called but not all clones. Of the missing ones, under half trace to an unresolved V gene in checked studies; the others have no known cause. From that table come the V and J calls and clone size; the DNA was used to work out D and trimming. Here the sample has about 32,000 clones; roughly 78% occur a single time. The biggest ten clones account for 11% of the sample. This receptor was taken from a woman in her forties with glioma. The material was PBMCs, obtained from a glioma patient whose treatment included an IDH1 peptide vaccine.

The DNA sequence is as follows: TGTGCCAGCAGTGACCCCCGGACGAATTCACCCCTCCACTTT. Translation gives CASSDPRTNSPLHF. The sequence links TRBV25-1 to TRBJ1-6; no confident D gene assignment can be made. V lost 3 bases and J lost 7 bases; the stretch between them is 10 bases long. The CDR3 measures 14 amino acids from cysteine to phenylalanine. Only the CDR3 DNA is retained, 42 bases long and in frame from the first base. Reading the germline V gene gives CDR1 MGHDK and CDR2 SYGVNS.